Detailed here is one TCR beta chain. Germline CDR1 MNHEY, CDR2 SVGEGT. The trim removed 6 bases at V and 5 bases at J, leaving 15 bases unmatched. The CDR3 runs 18 residues. These data are taken from a study of control samples from healthy donors and cancer patients. The repertoire was sequenced with immunoSEQ multiplex PCR; TCRdb's copy has only in-frame clones and lacks some. The sample includes around 100,000 clones, about nine tenths of them seen just once. V usage is TRBV6-2 or TRBV6-3 and J usage is TRBJ2-1, with 11 bases matching TRBD2. This sequence originates from a young woman in good health. Sequenced: blood. The CDR3 DNA sequence: TGTGCCAGCAGCCCATTTCATAGCGGGGGGGCTCCTAACAATGAGCAGTTCTTC. Amino acids: CASSPFHSGGAPNNEQFF.